One sample yielded the 26 T cell receptor beta chains listed below, sequenced in a study of blood T cell repertoires in COVID-19. The method was immunoSEQ multiplex PCR; TCRdb's version includes in-frame clones alone and lacks a portion of them. The sample contains about 38,000 clones, over 75% of which appear only once. The specimen sequenced was peripheral blood. The receptor source for this set is a man in his 70s with active COVID-19.

The chain has TRBV18 and TRBJ1-6; D may be TRBD1 (5 bases). The V end lost 3 bases, the J end lost 9 bases, and 15 bases lay between the germline ends. The CDR3 is 15 amino acids. Germline values: CDR1 KGHSH, CDR2 LQKENI. For the CDR3, the DNA is TGTGCCAGCTCACCTGGGGGACTGTACGTTTCACCCCTCCACTTT. Amino acid sequence: CASSPGGLYVSPLHF.

This chain links TRBV7-2 with TRBJ2-7; 9 nucleotides agree with TRBD1. J was trimmed by 3 bases and V by 1 base; bases with no gene match: 7. This CDR3 has 16 amino acids. In germline, CDR1 is SGHTA, CDR2 FQGNSA. The CDR3 DNA follows: TGTGCCAGCAGCTTAGGGGTGACAGGGGGGTTCTACGAGCAGTACTTC. Residues: CASSLGVTGGFYEQYF. Complete variable domain (other parts from reference TRBV7-2 and TRBJ2-7): GAGVSQSPSNKVTEKGKDVELRCDPISGHTALYWYRQSLGQGLEFLIYFQGNSAPDKSGLPSDRFSAERTGGSVSTLTIQRTQQEDSAVYLCASSLGVTGGFYEQYFGPGTRLTVT.

This chain links TRBV28 with TRBJ2-7; a possible D gene is TRBD2 (5 bases). Per germline, CDR1 MDHEN and CDR2 SYDVKM. The CDR3 length is 15 residues. Trimming cost V 7 bases and J 0 bases, with 16 bases left between them. CDR3 amino acids: CASTTGETHSYEQYF. For the CDR3, the DNA is TGTGCCAGCACCACCGGGGAGACACACTCCTACGAGCAGTACTTC.

This clone was detected a few times. This chain links TRBV4-1 with TRBJ1-5; no definite D call. The germline V gene has CDR1 MGHRA and CDR2 YSYEKL. The CDR3 has 14 amino acids. The V end lost 1 base, the J end lost 3 bases, and 7 bases lay between the germline ends. CDR3 region: CASSQGRDNQPQHF. For the CDR3, the DNA is TGCGCCAGCAGCCAAGGGAGGGACAATCAGCCCCAGCATTTT.

The CDR3: CASSSSSAGTYNEQFF. The CDR3 region has the DNA TGTGCCAGCAGTTCCTCATCGGCGGGAACCTACAATGAGCAGTTCTTC. The V call is TRBV28, the J call TRBJ2-1; TRBD2 is a possible D gene (6 bases). Germline V gives CDR1 MDHEN, CDR2 SYDVKM. Trimming took off 4 bases at V and 2 bases at J, with 15 bases between the two ends. The CDR3 extends over 16 amino acids. The entire variable domain, with the rest obtained from reference TRBV28 and TRBJ2-1, is as follows: DVKVTQSSRYLVKRTGEKVFLECVQDMDHENMFWYRQDPGLGLRLIYFSYDVKMKEKGDIPEGYSVSREKKERFSLILESASTNQTSMYLCASSSSSAGTYNEQFFGPGTRLTVL.

The chain links TRBV6-5 to TRBJ2-2; no firm D call. Germline V gives CDR1 MNHEY, CDR2 SVGAGI. The CDR3 totals 14 residues. Trimming stripped 6 bases from V and 12 bases from J, with 20 bases between. CDR3 amino acids: CASSPDTTPVKLFF. In nucleotides, the CDR3 is TGTGCCAGCAGCCCAGACACAACACCAGTAAAGCTGTTTTTT.

The V and J genes are TRBV5-3 and TRBJ2-7, with 9 bases fitting TRBD1. TRBV5-3 is an ORF, with its function uncertain. Losses at the gene ends were 3 bases for V and 3 bases for J; bases not matched to a gene: 4. The CDR3 covers 14 residues. CDR3 residues: CARSSGQGRYEQYF. CDR3 DNA sequence: TGTGCCAGAAGCTCCGGACAGGGGCGCTACGAGCAGTACTTC.

This clone was counted once. The genes are TRBV6-6 and TRBJ2-5, with no clear D. CDR3 size: 13 residues. The V end was cut by 7 bases, the J end by 1 base, with 10 bases between. Germline values: CDR1 MNHNY, CDR2 SVGAGI (reference sequence). CDR3 DNA sequence: TGTGCCAGCACCACTTATGGCCAAGAGACCCAGTACTTC. Translated: CASTTYGQETQYF.

There are a few counts of this clone. The chain couples TRBV21-1 to TRBJ2-7; whether TRBD2, the table's D call, matches the DNA was not checked. TRBV21-1 is annotated as a pseudogene. This CDR3 has 13 amino acids. The CDR3 coding sequence is TGTGACGGCGAGGAACTAGCTAGGTACGAGCAGTACTTC. Translating it yields CDGEELARYEQYF.

This clone has a single count. The rearrangement links TRBV10-3 to TRBJ1-2; D is unclear. CDR3 length: 13 amino acids. With 0 bases removed from V and 7 bases from J, the gap between germline ends came to 9 bases. Germline-derived CDR1 and CDR2 are ENHRY and SYGVKD. The CDR3: CAISESTASGYTF. CDR3 sequence (DNA): TGTGCCATCAGTGAGTCGACTGCGTCTGGCTACACCTTC.

The CDR3 region has the DNA TGTGCCAGCAGGGGACTAGCGGATAACAATGAGCAGTTCTTC. Translated: CASRGLADNNEQFF. This chain connects TRBV19 to TRBJ2-1; TRBD2 matches at 11 bases. Trimming removed 9 bases from V and 5 bases from J; junction bases left unmatched: 6. Germline V CDR1 and CDR2: LNHDA, SQIVND (reference sequence). This CDR3 comprises 14 residues. The entire variable domain, with the rest obtained from reference TRBV19 and TRBJ2-1, is as follows: DGGITQSPKYLFRKEGQNVTLSCEQNLNHDAMYWYRQDPGQGLRLIYYSQIVNDFQKGDIAEGYSVSREKKESFPLTVTSAQKNPTAFYLCASRGLADNNEQFFGPGTRLTVL.

V gene TRBV11-2 combines with J gene TRBJ2-7; weak D call: TRBD2 (6 bases). Per the germline V gene, CDR1 is SGHAT and CDR2 is FQNNGV. V lost 5 bases and J lost 3, with 14 bases in between. The CDR3 contains 14 residues. In DNA, the CDR3 is TGTGCCAGCAGCCCACGGGGACTCTACTACGAGCAGTACTTC. Translated: CASSPRGLYYEQYF. Filled out from reference TRBV11-2 and TRBJ2-7, the complete variable domain reads EAGVAQSPRYKIIEKRQSVAFWCNPISGHATLYWYQQILGQGPKLLIQFQNNGVVDDSQLPKDRFSAERLKGVDSTLKIQPAKLEDSAVYLCASSPRGLYYEQYFGPGTRLTVT.

This chain uses TRBV24-1 with TRBJ2-5; 9 nucleotides agree with TRBD1. Germline assignment: CDR1 KGHDR and CDR2 SFDVKD. The CDR3 covers 16 residues. Trimming took 4 bases from V and 4 from J; bases not matched to a gene: 9. Here the CDR3 DNA reads TGTGCCACCAGTGAACTTCCGGGGACAGGGATAGAGACCCAGTACTTC. Residues: CATSELPGTGIETQYF.

The genes are TRBV19 and TRBJ2-1; 11 bases line up with TRBD2. The CDR3 is 19 residues long. V was clipped by 6 bases and J by 8 bases; unmatched bases: 21. The V gene's germline CDR1 is LNHDA and CDR2 SQIVND (reference sequence). CDR3 in amino acids: CASRLSRGASGRRGDEQFF. CDR3 nucleotides: TGTGCCAGTAGACTCTCTCGAGGGGCTAGCGGGAGGCGGGGTGATGAGCAGTTCTTC.

This chain connects TRBV29-1 to TRBJ2-5; 7 positions match TRBD1. CDR3 length: 14 amino acids. Looked up from germline, CDR1 is SQVTM and CDR2 is ANQGSEA. V was clipped by 4 bases and J by 4 bases; unmatched bases: 9. The CDR3 spells CSVVKTGRRETQYF. In nucleotides, the CDR3 is TGCAGCGTTGTGAAGACAGGGCGCCGAGAGACCCAGTACTTC.

The genes are TRBV7-2 and TRBJ2-7; 10 positions agree with TRBD1. CDR3 length: 14 amino acids. V gave up 5 bases and J gave up 7 bases; unmatched junction bases: 8. Germline V gene sequence: CDR1 SGHTA, CDR2 FQGNSA. Here the CDR3 DNA reads TGTGCCAGCAGCACCGGGACAGGGGCTGGTGAGCAGTACTTC. This translates into CASSTGTGAGEQYF.

The V call is TRBV5-1, the J call TRBJ2-1; perhaps TRBD1 as D (7 bases). Germline V gene lookup returns CDR1 SGHRS and CDR2 YFSETQ. The length of the CDR3 is 15 residues. The V and J ends lost 4 bases and 0 bases respectively, with 11 bases between them. Here the CDR3 reads CASSQQGGSYNEQFF. The CDR3 nucleotides read TGCGCCAGCAGCCAGCAGGGGGGCTCCTACAATGAGCAGTTCTTC.

The chain couples TRBV28 to TRBJ2-5, with D maybe TRBD2 (6 bases). Germline V lookup: CDR1 MDHEN, CDR2 SYDVKM. V shed 5 bases and J shed 5 bases, with 18 bases lying between them. CDR3 length: 15 amino acids. The CDR3 here is CASSSSRRVGETQYF. CDR3 bases: TGTGCCAGCAGTAGCTCAAGGAGGGTTGGGGAGACCCAGTACTTC.

This sequence joins TRBV7-6 and TRBJ2-1, with 7 bases that match TRBD2. The CDR3 extends over 16 amino acids. Germline CDR1 reads SGHVS; CDR2 reads FNYEAQ. Trimming took 1 base from V and 3 from J; bases not matched to a gene: 6. CDR3 nucleotide sequence: TGTGCCAGCAGCTTAGTGCGCGGGAGAAACTACAATGAGCAGTTCTTC. Translated, it gives CASSLVRGRNYNEQFF.

This chain's CDR3 is CASGPLSGNTIYF. DNA of the CDR3: TGTGCCAGCGGGCCTCTCTCTGGAAACACCATATATTTT. The V gene is TRBV3-1 (or the pseudogene TRBV3-2), the J gene TRBJ1-3; D is unresolved. Between the trimmed V and J ends, which lost 8 bases and 0 bases, there was a span of 8 bases. CDR1 LGHDT and CDR2 YNNKEL come from the germline V gene (reference sequence). This CDR3 has 13 amino acids.

The V and J genes are TRBV19 and TRBJ1-1; tentatively, D is TRBD1 (6 bases). Germline-derived CDR1 and CDR2 are LNHDA and SQIVND (reference sequence). V lost 6 bases to trimming and J lost 5 bases, with 13 bases between them. The CDR3 spans 13 residues. In DNA form, the CDR3 reads TGTGCCAGTAGCCCGACAGGTGGGACTGAAGCTTTCTTT. Translating gives CASSPTGGTEAFF.

The chain is built from TRBV3-1 (or the pseudogene TRBV3-2) and TRBJ1-1; TRBD1 might be the D (5 bases). CDR1 and CDR2 from the germline V gene are LGHDT and YNNKEL (reference sequence). CDR3 length: 15 residues. The V gene lost 1 base and the J gene lost 4 bases, with 13 bases spanning the gap. CDR3 nucleotides: TGTGCCAGCAGCCAAGGCCTAGGGGTCGGCACTGAAGCTTTCTTT. Translating it yields CASSQGLGVGTEAFF.

This chain links TRBV20-1 with TRBJ1-5; D uncertain. The CDR3 is 14 residues long. V dropped 3 bases and J dropped 0 bases, with 9 bases sitting between them. Germline-derived CDR1 and CDR2 are DFQATT and SNEGSKA (reference sequence). The CDR3 nucleotides are TGCAGTGCTAGTGGAGGGTTTAGCAATCAGCCCCAGCATTTT. This codes for CSASGGFSNQPQHF.

The CDR3, as DNA: TGTGCCAGCTCACCACTTGGACAGGACCTCTACGAGCAGTACTTC. Amino acids: CASSPLGQDLYEQYF. The V and J genes are TRBV18 and TRBJ2-7; 7 bases agree with TRBD1. Germline trimming cut 1 base from V and 3 bases from J; bases unmatched to any gene: 6. The CDR3 contains 15 residues. Germline loops: CDR1 KGHSH, CDR2 LQKENI.

This clone has more than one count but fewer than ten. V usage is TRBV4-1 and J usage is TRBJ2-1, with TRBD2 matching over 10 bases. V lost 0 bases, J lost 7 bases, and 9 bases stayed unmatched. This CDR3 spans 17 amino acids. Germline CDR1 reads MGHRA; CDR2 reads YSYEKL. The CDR3 sequence: CASSQDQASGSFNEQFF. CDR3 bases: TGCGCCAGCAGCCAAGATCAGGCTAGCGGGAGTTTTAATGAGCAGTTCTTC.

The chain carries TRBV4-3 and TRBJ2-2; the match to TRBD1 covers 7 bases. V shed 1 base, J shed 4 bases, and the junction held 12 bases outside the gene matches. This CDR3 has 18 amino acids. Germline-derived CDR1 and CDR2 are LGHNA and YSLEER. This CDR3 reads CASSQGSPGQPFTGELFF. The CDR3 DNA reads as TGCGCCAGCAGCCAAGGATCTCCGGGACAGCCGTTCACCGGGGAGCTGTTTTTT.